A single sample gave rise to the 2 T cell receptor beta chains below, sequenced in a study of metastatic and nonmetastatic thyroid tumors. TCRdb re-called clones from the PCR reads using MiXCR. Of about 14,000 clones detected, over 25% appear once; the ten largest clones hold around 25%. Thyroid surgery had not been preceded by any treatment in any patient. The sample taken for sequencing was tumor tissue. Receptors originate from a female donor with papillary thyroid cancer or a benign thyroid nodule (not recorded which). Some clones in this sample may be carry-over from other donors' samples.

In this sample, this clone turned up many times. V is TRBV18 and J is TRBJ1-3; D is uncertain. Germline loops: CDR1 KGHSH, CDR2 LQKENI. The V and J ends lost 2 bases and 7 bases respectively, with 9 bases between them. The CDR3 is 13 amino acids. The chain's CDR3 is CASSPETTNTIYF. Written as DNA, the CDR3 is TGTGCCAGCTCACCAGAGACTACGAACACCATATATTTT.

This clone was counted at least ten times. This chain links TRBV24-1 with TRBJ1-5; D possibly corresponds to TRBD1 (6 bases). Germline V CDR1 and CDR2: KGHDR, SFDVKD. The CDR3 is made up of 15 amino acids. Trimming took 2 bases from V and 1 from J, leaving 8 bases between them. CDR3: CATSDSQGSNQPQHF. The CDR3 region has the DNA TGTGCCACCAGTGATTCCCAGGGGAGCAATCAGCCCCAGCATTTT.